The 18 T cell receptor beta chains reported below all come from one sample, sequenced in a study of blood T cell repertoires in COVID-19. Profiling relied on immunoSEQ multiplex PCR, and the TCRdb table lists in-frame clones only, not all of them. Among roughly 120,000 clones listed, 80% to 90% were seen once. The sequencing sample was made of peripheral blood. The receptors originated from a woman between 70 and 85 years old with acute or convalescent COVID-19.

This clone was recorded only once. The chain combines TRBV7-9 with TRBJ2-1; 7 bases fit TRBD1. The germline V gene encodes CDR1 SEHNR and CDR2 FQNEAQ (reference sequence). This CDR3 has 14 residues. The J segment lost 6 bases and the V segment lost 6 bases, leaving 8 bases of the junction unmatched. The DNA for the CDR3 is TGTGCCAGCAGTGGGACAGTGAGATTCAATGAGCAGTTCTTC. Translated, it gives CASSGTVRFNEQFF.

The chain has TRBV2 and TRBJ1-5, with D possibly TRBD1 on 6 matching bases. The CDR3 sequence is 12 residues long. The V gene lost 7 bases and the J gene lost 4 bases, with 8 bases spanning the gap. Germline V gives CDR1 SNHLY, CDR2 FYNNEI. DNA of the CDR3: TGTGCCAGCACGCAGGGGAATCAGCCCCAGCATTTT. Its protein product is CASTQGNQPQHF.

This chain uses TRBV15 with TRBJ1-1; D unclear. This CDR3 contains 17 residues. The ends were cut back, 0 bases at V and 6 bases at J, with 20 bases in the middle. CDR1 is LNHNV and CDR2 is YYDKDF in the germline V gene (reference sequence). The CDR3 protein is CATSRDSHFGVGAEAFF. The CDR3 nucleotides read TGTGCCACCAGCAGAGATTCGCATTTCGGGGTAGGCGCTGAAGCTTTCTTT.

The chain employs TRBV19 and TRBJ1-2, with D possibly matching TRBD1 (5 bases). This CDR3 spans 14 amino acids. Germline CDR1 reads LNHDA; CDR2 reads SQIVND (reference sequence). The germline V and J ends were trimmed by 1 base and 4 bases, with 10 bases remaining between them. The CDR3 is CASSIGGHPYGYTF. Here the CDR3 DNA reads TGTGCCAGTAGTATAGGAGGACATCCCTATGGCTACACCTTC. The full variable domain, its missing parts supplied by reference TRBV19 and TRBJ1-2, is DGGITQSPKYLFRKEGQNVTLSCEQNLNHDAMYWYRQDPGQGLRLIYYSQIVNDFQKGDIAEGYSVSREKKESFPLTVTSAQKNPTAFYLCASSIGGHPYGYTFGSGTRLTVV.

CDR3 sequence (DNA): TGTGCCAGCAGGGGAGGAGCGTACGAGCAGTACTTC. Protein sequence: CASRGGAYEQYF. The chain recombines TRBV5-6 with TRBJ2-7; tentative D call: TRBD2 (6 bases). Germline CDR1 reads SGHDT; CDR2 reads YYEEEE. The CDR3 runs 12 residues. V was pared by 5 bases and J by 4 bases, with 10 bases between.

The chain employs TRBV24-1 and TRBJ1-5; maybe TRBD1 (6 bases). Trimming took off 3 bases at V and 6 bases at J, with 11 bases between the two ends. CDR1 and CDR2 (germline): KGHDR, SFDVKD. The CDR3 extends over 14 amino acids. The CDR3 DNA reads as TGTGCCACCAGTGATGCGGCAGGGGTTCAGCCCCAGCATTTT. Its protein product is CATSDAAGVQPQHF.

The J gene is TRBJ1-1, the V gene TRBV28; tentative D call: TRBD1 (5 bases). Trimming cost V 3 bases and J 0 bases, with 11 bases left between them. The CDR3 consists of 15 residues. CDR1 and CDR2 (germline): MDHEN, SYDVKM. The CDR3 region has the DNA TGTGCCAGCAGTTTGAGCGGGACTGTGAACACTGAAGCTTTCTTT. It codes for CASSLSGTVNTEAFF.

This clone was counted between two and nine times. The chain combines TRBV6-6 with TRBJ1-4; 7 positions match TRBD1. J gave up 3 bases and V 7 bases, and 8 bases lay outside the gene matches. CDR3 size: 15 residues. CDR1 and CDR2 (germline): MNHNY, SVGAGI (reference sequence). The CDR3 DNA sequence: TGTGCCAGCACCGAACTAGACAGGGCTAATGAAAAACTGTTTTTT. It is translated as CASTELDRANEKLFF.

The chain is built from TRBV5-6 and TRBJ2-7; 9 positions agree with TRBD1. Trimming took 3 bases from V and 4 from J; bases not matched to a gene: 11. Germline V CDR1 and CDR2: SGHDT, YYEEEE. This CDR3 has 16 amino acids. The CDR3 coding sequence is TGTGCCAGCAGCTCAACAGGGGGCAAATGGAAATACGAGCAGTACTTC. The encoded protein is CASSSTGGKWKYEQYF.

The rearrangement links TRBV18 to TRBJ1-1; D gene ambiguous. The length of the CDR3 is 15 residues. The germline V gene has CDR1 KGHSH and CDR2 LQKENI. The ends were cut back, 4 bases at V and 4 bases at J, with 16 bases in the middle. DNA for the CDR3: TGTGCCAGCTCACTCAGCGGGGTGTACAGCACTGAAGCTTTCTTT. This encodes CASSLSGVYSTEAFF.

The chain combines TRBV5-1 with TRBJ2-5; D possibly corresponds to TRBD1 (5 bases). V lost 1 base, J lost 1 base, and 11 bases lay in between. The CDR3 has 15 amino acids. Germline loops: CDR1 SGHRS, CDR2 YFSETQ. The CDR3 DNA is TGCGCCAGCAGCTTGATAGGGGATTCCCAAGAGACCCAGTACTTC. As protein: CASSLIGDSQETQYF.

The rearrangement uses TRBV3-1 (or the pseudogene TRBV3-2) and TRBJ2-7; tentative D call: TRBD1 (6 bases). The CDR3 runs to 14 residues. Germline values: CDR1 LGHDT, CDR2 YNNKEL (reference sequence). V lost 4 bases, J lost 4 bases, and 14 bases lay in between. CDR3 sequence (DNA): TGTGCCAGCAGCCCCTCGGGACACGAATACGAGCAGTACTTC. It codes for CASSPSGHEYEQYF.

The DNA of the CDR3 is TGTGCCAGCACGGGGGGTCTCTACAATGAGCAGTTCTTC. Translation gives CASTGGLYNEQFF. This sequence joins TRBV28 and TRBJ2-1; 7 nucleotides line up with TRBD2. This CDR3 comprises 13 residues. The V gene end was trimmed by 7 bases and the J gene end by 3 bases; junction bases not matched to a gene: 3. CDR1 and CDR2 (germline): MDHEN, SYDVKM.

The chain recombines TRBV4-1 with TRBJ1-4; 8 positions agree with TRBD1. This CDR3 has 17 amino acids. Trimming at V came to 1 base and at J to 5 bases, leaving 9 bases not matched to a gene. Germline values: CDR1 MGHRA, CDR2 YSYEKL. In DNA, the CDR3 is TGCGCCAGCAGCCAAGGTCCCCGACAGGGGATCAATGAAAAACTGTTTTTT. It encodes CASSQGPRQGINEKLFF.

V is TRBV7-9 and J is TRBJ1-2; D not certain. The CDR3 length is 14 residues. V lost 1 base, J lost 1 base, and 7 bases lay in between. Germline loops: CDR1 SEHNR, CDR2 FQNEAQ (reference sequence). DNA for the CDR3: TGTGCCAGCAGCTTAGTGGCAGTTAACTATGGCTACACCTTC. It yields the protein CASSLVAVNYGYTF. Using reference TRBV7-9 and TRBJ1-2 for the parts outside the CDR3, the full variable domain is DTGVSQNPRHKITKRGQNVTFRCDPISEHNRLYWYRQTLGQGPEFLTYFQNEAQLEKSRLLSDRFSAERPKGSFSTLEIQRTEQGDSAMYLCASSLVAVNYGYTFGSGTRLTVV.

V usage is TRBV2 and J usage is TRBJ2-7; D is perhaps TRBD1 (6 bases). Germline-derived CDR1 and CDR2 are SNHLY and FYNNEI. The CDR3 extends over 14 amino acids. Trimming shortened V by 7 bases and J by 5 bases, and 18 bases separated the two germline ends. The CDR3 is CASTRDHRADEQYF. For the CDR3, the DNA is TGTGCCAGCACCCGAGACCACAGGGCTGACGAGCAGTACTTC.

The V and J genes are TRBV6-5 and TRBJ2-1; no clear D. The CDR3 is 15 residues long. Germline CDR1 is MNHEY and CDR2 is SVGAGI. The germline V and J ends were trimmed by 6 bases and 4 bases, with 16 bases remaining between them. The CDR3 DNA is TGTGCCAGCAGCTCCTACACAGAGCCTTACAATGAGCAGTTCTTC. Amino acids: CASSSYTEPYNEQFF.

The sample holds a few counts of this clone. V is TRBV2 and J is TRBJ1-4, with 7 bases fitting TRBD1. CDR3 size: 13 residues. V lost 6 bases and J lost 10; bases outside the gene matches: 8. CDR1 SNHLY and CDR2 FYNNEI come from the germline V gene. The CDR3 DNA reads TGTGCCAGCAGGGACAGGTGGCGGGGAAAACTGTTTTTT. Encoded protein: CASRDRWRGKLFF. The variable domain in full, with the rest retrieved from reference TRBV2 and TRBJ1-4, is EPEVTQTPSHQVTQMGQEVILRCVPISNHLYFYWYRQILGQKVEFLVSFYNNEISEKSEIFDDQFSVERPDGSNFTLKIRSTKLEDSAMYFCASRDRWRGKLFFGSGTQLSVL.